This TCR beta chain was recovered during a study of CD8+ T cells in alopecia areata. The wider study: Each of the treated patients was given oral tofacitinib, 5 to 10 mg twice daily, for moderate-to-severe alopecia areata.

cDNA prepared by RNA extraction and subsequent reverse transcription served as the template for sequencing. Profiling relied on immunoSEQ multiplex PCR, and the TCRdb table lists in-frame clones only, not all of them. Of some 170,000 clones listed, approximately 70% are singletons. Peripheral blood, together with lesional scalp punch biopsies, was collected from alopecia areata patients. Both CD4+ and CD8+ T cells were separated by sorting PBMCs. The CDR3 consists of 15 residues. The V and J ends lost 4 bases and 0 bases respectively, with 10 bases between them. In germline, CDR1 is KGHSH, CDR2 LQKENI. Overall study results and limits: Resident alphabeta T-cell populations of normal skin are likewise subject to sequencing in scalp samples.

For this clone: Its cognate antigen is unknown.

The specimen was CD8+ T cells sorted from blood, collected at week 0. This clonotype originated in a human donor with alopecia areata. The gene calls are TRBV18 and TRBJ2-1; perhaps TRBD2 as D (6 bases). CDR3 coding DNA: TGTGCCAGCTCACAGGACGGGAGCTCCTACAATGAGCAGTTCTTC. Amino acids: CASSQDGSSYNEQFF.